This T cell receptor beta chain was found in a study of brain metastases from non-small cell lung cancer. This CDR3 region has 15 residues. Germline V gene lookup returns CDR1 LGHNA and CDR2 YSLEER. The V and J ends lost 0 bases and 0 bases respectively, with 6 bases between them. TCRdb's copy holds only in-frame clones and misses some; the assay was immunoSEQ multiplex PCR. The sample has about 1,400 clones; 80% are singletons. The material sequenced was tumor-adjacent normal tissue. This receptor was obtained from a donor aged 40 or older with non-small cell lung cancer. The rearrangement joins TRBV4-3 to TRBJ1-5, with D unresolved. The CDR3 coding sequence is TGCGCCAGCAGCCAAGATAATTATAGCAATCAGCCCCAGCATTTT. Protein: CASSQDNYSNQPQHF.